The clone carrying this T cell receptor beta chain was observed many times. A single record per CDR3 protein comes from TCRdb applying MiXCR to the RACE reads. This sample carries 150,000 to 200,000 distinct CDR3 sequences, more than 14% of them seen once, and the ten largest clones take approximately 1.5%. Time point specified: patch test 1, 2 weeks after DPC sensitization. Treatment specified: therapeutic diphenylcyclopropenone sensitization with weekly scalp DPC. This specimen comes from a study of human T cells and chemical hapten exposure. The CDR3 consists of 14 residues. Trimming took off 3 bases at V and 4 bases at J, with 9 bases between the two ends.

This chain joins TRBV12-3 or TRBV12-4 and TRBJ1-4, with D perhaps matching TRBD1 (5 bases). The sequencing here drew on whole blood, taken in connection with sensitization to the hapten diphenylcyclopropenone (DPC). This TCR came from a woman aged 30 to 39 with alopecia areata. Some clones in this sample may be carry-over from other donors' samples. CDR3 sequence (DNA): TGTGCCAGCAGTTTCGGGACGGGTAATGAAAAACTGTTTTTT. This gives the protein CASSFGTGNEKLFF.